This T cell receptor (beta chain) derives from a study of T-cell reconstitution after alpha-beta-depleted transplantation in children. Preparation of the TCRbeta library was carried out with unique molecular identifiers. TCRdb recomputed calls from the PCR reads with MiXCR, one row per CDR3 protein. The table has 780,000 or so distinct CDR3 sequences, approximately 15% seen once. In this sample, this clonotype turned up a few times. Looked up from germline, CDR1 is SGHAT and CDR2 is FQNNGV. This CDR3 region has 15 residues. V was trimmed by 4 bases and J by 6 bases, leaving 17 bases between them. The rearrangement links TRBV11-2 to TRBJ2-3; D perhaps matches TRBD1 (7 bases). This TCR came from a male patient between 5 and 17 years old who had a stem cell transplant for acute lymphoblastic leukemia, so the T cells may come from the graft donor. The specimen comprised PBMCs, mostly from graft donor cells, sampled 360 days after TCRalphabeta/CD19-depleted stem cell transplant. The CDR3 loop is CASSSRGRGLDTQYF. CDR3 nucleotides: TGTGCCAGCAGCTCTAGGGGGCGGGGACTTGATACGCAGTATTTT.